This entry concerns a single T cell receptor (beta chain). The antigen is unknown. Trimming removed 3 bases at V and 6 bases at J, with 10 bases between. CDR3 length: 13 residues. Germline CDR1 is SGDLS and CDR2 is YYNGEE. This PCR relied on a set of 60 Vbeta primers and 13 Jbeta primers. Assay used: immunoSEQ multiplex PCR; TCRdb lists only in-frame clones, some missing. The sample lists about 190,000 clones, 82% occurring once. This specimen comes from a study of cytomegalovirus exposure and HLA in healthy donors. The study's findings and limits: Further analysis was carried out later, and it showed several of the most significant clusters appearing linked to common viral pathogens.

The receptor was isolated from a woman younger than 35 in good health and CMV-seronegative. The sequencing input was PBMCs. The V gene is TRBV9, the J gene TRBJ2-1, with D maybe TRBD2 (6 bases). CDR3 coding DNA: TGTGCCAGCAGCGCGGGACTTGCCAATGAGCAGTTCTTC. Its protein is CASSAGLANEQFF.